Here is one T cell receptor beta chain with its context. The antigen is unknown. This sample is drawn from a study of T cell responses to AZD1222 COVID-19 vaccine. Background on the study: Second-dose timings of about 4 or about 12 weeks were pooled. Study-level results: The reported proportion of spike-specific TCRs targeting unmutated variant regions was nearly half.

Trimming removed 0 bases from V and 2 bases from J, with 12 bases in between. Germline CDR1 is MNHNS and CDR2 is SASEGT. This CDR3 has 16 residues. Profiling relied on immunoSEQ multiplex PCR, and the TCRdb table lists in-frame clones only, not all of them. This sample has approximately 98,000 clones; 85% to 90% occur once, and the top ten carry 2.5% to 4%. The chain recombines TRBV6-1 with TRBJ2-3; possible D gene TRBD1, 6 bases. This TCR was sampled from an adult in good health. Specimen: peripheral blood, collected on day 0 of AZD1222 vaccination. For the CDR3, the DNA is TGTGCCAGCAGTGAAGCTACAGGGACCGTCACAGATACGCAGTATTTT. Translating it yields CASSEATGTVTDTQYF.